This entry lists 30 T cell receptor beta chains sequenced from one sample in a study of blood T cell repertoires in COVID-19. TCRdb's table, derived via immunoSEQ multiplex PCR, lists solely in-frame clones and lacks some. Altogether more than 400,000 clones are present, approximately 90% being singletons, with the ten largest covering under 0.75%. The sequenced material came from PBMCs or T cells enriched from blood (not recorded which). The source is a young woman who had recovered from COVID-19.

This chain links TRBV7-2 with TRBJ1-1, with TRBD1 identical over 8 bases. The length of the CDR3 is 15 residues. Losses at the gene ends were 2 bases for V and 4 bases for J; bases not matched to a gene: 6. Germline V gives CDR1 SGHTA, CDR2 FQGNSA. In DNA form, the CDR3 reads TGTGCCAGCAGCTTACGACAGGGGCTCTCCACTGAAGCTTTCTTT. It specifies CASSLRQGLSTEAFF.

V and J are TRBV5-1 and TRBJ1-1, with D possibly being TRBD1 (5 bases). V was shortened by 4 bases and J by 1 base, with 11 bases between the two germline ends. The CDR3 sequence is 14 residues long. CDR1 is SGHRS and CDR2 is YFSETQ in the germline V gene. The CDR3 reads CASSTPTGNTEAFF. The DNA for the CDR3 is TGCGCCAGCAGCACCCCCACAGGGAACACTGAAGCTTTCTTT.

This clone appeared once. V usage is TRBV28 and J usage is TRBJ2-5; a weak D match, TRBD2 (5 bases). Germline CDR1 is MDHEN and CDR2 is SYDVKM. There are 14 residues in the CDR3. V lost 3 bases and J 0 bases, leaving 8 bases between the germline ends. CDR3 nucleotides: TGTGCCAGCAGTTTGAGGGCCCACCAAGAGACCCAGTACTTC. It codes for CASSLRAHQETQYF.

The chain is built from TRBV6-2 or TRBV6-3 and TRBJ1-1, with 8 bases matching TRBD1. Germline loops: CDR1 MNHEY, CDR2 SVGEGT. The CDR3 spans 12 residues. The ends lost 4 bases at V and 8 bases at J; junction bases unmatched: 3. The CDR3 region is CASSWDRREAFF. CDR3 bases: TGTGCCAGCAGTTGGGACAGGCGGGAAGCTTTCTTT.

The chain recombines TRBV6-5 with TRBJ2-5; TRBD2 matches 10 bases. V lost 5 bases to trimming and J lost 5 bases; unmatched junction nucleotides: 8. The germline V gene has CDR1 MNHEY and CDR2 SVGAGI. This CDR3 has 15 residues. The CDR3 here is CASSPQRGGSETQYF. In DNA, the CDR3 is TGTGCCAGCAGTCCGCAGCGGGGGGGATCGGAGACCCAGTACTTC.

The V call is TRBV19, the J call TRBJ2-6, with D perhaps TRBD1 (5 bases). CDR1 is LNHDA and CDR2 is SQIVND in the germline V gene (reference sequence). Trimming left V 3 bases short and J 2 bases short, with 8 bases between. This CDR3 spans 15 amino acids. Here the CDR3 DNA reads TGTGCCAGTAGTATTCAGGGCCCTGGGGCCAACGTCCTGACTTTC. This gives the protein CASSIQGPGANVLTF.

The V gene is TRBV2, the J gene TRBJ1-2; 11 bases fit TRBD1. The trim removed 2 bases at V and 6 bases at J, leaving 2 bases unmatched. This CDR3 has 14 residues. Looked up from germline, CDR1 is SNHLY and CDR2 is FYNNEI. CDR3 sequence: CASSERTGGDGYTF. CDR3 sequence (DNA): TGTGCCAGCAGTGAACGGACAGGGGGCGATGGCTACACCTTC.

The V and J genes are TRBV6-1 and TRBJ1-5; tentative D call: TRBD1 (6 bases). Germline values: CDR1 MNHNS, CDR2 SASEGT. V dropped 1 base and J dropped 9 bases, with 16 bases sitting between them. This CDR3 comprises 15 residues. Here the CDR3 DNA reads TGTGCCAGCAGTGAAGTGGGGGGGCCCCTCCGGCCCCAGCATTTT. This translates into CASSEVGGPLRPQHF.

This chain uses TRBV15 with TRBJ1-1, with D possibly being TRBD1 (5 bases). Germline loops: CDR1 LNHNV, CDR2 YYDKDF (reference sequence). This CDR3 contains 15 residues. V was clipped by 0 bases and J by 10 bases, with 18 bases between them. The CDR3 loop reads CATSRERGGGYGAFF. CDR3 bases: TGTGCCACCAGCAGAGAGAGGGGCGGGGGGTATGGAGCTTTCTTT.

Remarks on this clone: The same CDR3 also results from other DNA sequences found in this sample. V is TRBV30 and J is TRBJ1-5; D remains ambiguous. The CDR3 runs 15 residues. Germline CDR1 and CDR2: GTSNPN and SVGIG (reference sequence). The ends were cut back, 0 bases at V and 2 bases at J, with 11 bases in the middle. The CDR3 sequence is CAWSVAAGGNQPQHF. CDR3 nucleotides: TGTGCCTGGAGTGTAGCGGCAGGAGGCAATCAGCCCCAGCATTTT. The full variable domain, in which reference TRBV30 and TRBJ1-5 provide the parts outside the CDR3, is SQTIHQWPATLVQPVGSPLSLECTVEGTSNPNLYWYRQAAGRGLQLLFYSVGIGQISSEVPQNLSASRPQDRQFILSSKKLLLSDSGFYLCAWSVAAGGNQPQHFGDGTRLSIL.

The V and J genes are TRBV2 and TRBJ2-3; no clear D. The CDR3 is made up of 15 amino acids. Deletions cut 2 bases from V and 0 bases from J, with 9 bases between. The V gene's germline CDR1 is SNHLY and CDR2 FYNNEI. The CDR3 coding sequence is TGTGCCAGCAGTGAATTCCCCCTGAGCACAGATACGCAGTATTTT. It is translated as CASSEFPLSTDTQYF.

The chain combines TRBV14 with TRBJ2-5; 9 nucleotides agree with TRBD1. The V gene end was trimmed by 0 bases and the J gene end by 7 bases; junction bases not matched to a gene: 15. CDR1 is SGHDN, CDR2 FVKESK, per germline. This CDR3 comprises 18 residues. CDR3 amino acids: CASSQDRRDRVKGVTQYF. CDR3 DNA sequence: TGTGCCAGCAGCCAAGATCGAAGGGACAGGGTCAAAGGGGTGACCCAGTACTTC.

The table lists this clone with a few counts. This chain joins TRBV27 and TRBJ1-4, with TRBD1 matching 7 bases. The CDR3 runs to 18 residues. The germline V gene has CDR1 MNHEY and CDR2 SMNVEV (reference sequence). J was trimmed by 2 bases and V by 7 bases; bases with no gene match: 16. The CDR3 reads CASKRAGGGAGTNEKLFF. The CDR3 bases are TGTGCCAGCAAACGGGCAGGGGGTGGGGCGGGCACTAATGAAAAACTGTTTTTT.

CDR3 sequence reads: CASSPSSRRTTATNEKLFF. DNA for the CDR3: TGTGCCAGCAGCCCATCGTCTCGACGCACTACTGCAACTAATGAAAAACTGTTTTTT. The chain carries TRBV11-2 and TRBJ1-4; no definite D call. Germline-derived CDR1 and CDR2 are SGHAT and FQNNGV. V was shortened by 5 bases and J by 0 bases, with 22 bases between the two germline ends. The CDR3 covers 19 residues.

V is TRBV3-1 (or the pseudogene TRBV3-2) and J is TRBJ2-7; 8 bases agree with TRBD1. There are 13 residues in the CDR3. After removal of 6 bases from V and 3 bases from J, the junction contained 4 bases not matched to a gene. The germline V gene encodes CDR1 LGHDT and CDR2 YNNKEL (reference sequence). In DNA, the CDR3 is TGTGCCAGCAGTCCGGGACAGGACTACGAGCAGTACTTC. Its translation is CASSPGQDYEQYF.

This chain connects TRBV23-1 to TRBJ1-1; tentative D call: TRBD1 (5 bases). TRBV23-1 is placed among ORFs of uncertain function. V was cut by 4 bases and J by 0 bases, with 18 bases left in between. This CDR3 has 17 amino acids. This CDR3 is CASSPGRGLHLNTEAFF. The CDR3 DNA reads as TGCGCCAGCAGTCCGGGGCGGGGACTACACCTGAACACTGAAGCTTTCTTT.

This clone was picked up a small number of times. This sequence joins TRBV19 and TRBJ2-7; TRBD2 is a possible D gene (5 bases). Germline V gives CDR1 LNHDA, CDR2 SQIVND (reference sequence). The CDR3 has 13 amino acids. Trimming left V 5 bases short and J 3 bases short, with 11 bases between. CDR3: CASSVTTDYEQYF. CDR3 in DNA: TGTGCCAGTAGTGTGACTACTGACTACGAGCAGTACTTC.

The chain joins TRBV6-5 to TRBJ2-5; possibly TRBD1 for D (7 bases). Germline CDR1 reads MNHEY; CDR2 reads SVGAGI. This CDR3 has 14 amino acids. V was cut by 5 bases and J by 3 bases, with 13 bases left in between. The CDR3 region has the DNA TGTGCCAGCAGTCGCCGGGGGACAGAAGAGACCCAGTACTTC. It yields the protein CASSRRGTEETQYF.

The chain uses TRBV6-5 and TRBJ2-7; 9 bases fit TRBD1. Germline CDR1 reads MNHEY; CDR2 reads SVGAGI. Losses at the gene ends were 6 bases for V and 7 bases for J; bases not matched to a gene: 10. The CDR3 sequence is 14 residues long. CDR3 residues: CASRPGQGGREQYF. DNA for the CDR3: TGTGCCAGCAGGCCGGGACAGGGAGGTCGTGAGCAGTACTTC.

The V and J genes are TRBV9 and TRBJ2-2; 11 bases align to TRBD1. Germline lookup yields CDR1 SGDLS and CDR2 YYNGEE. The CDR3 contains 14 residues. The trim removed 6 bases at V and 7 bases at J, leaving 5 bases unmatched. CDR3 nucleotide sequence: TGTGCCAGCACGGGACAGGGGGTCGTCGGGGAGCTGTTTTTT. It specifies CASTGQGVVGELFF.

V usage is TRBV29-1 and J usage is TRBJ1-1, with a weak D call TRBD1 (6 bases). V lost 4 bases and J lost 7, with 19 bases in between. Germline lookup yields CDR1 SQVTM and CDR2 ANQGSEA. The CDR3 runs to 14 residues. Here the CDR3 DNA reads TGCAGCGTTGTTGGGGGAGGGGGTTTGGATGAAGCTTTCTTT. This sequence encodes CSVVGGGGLDEAFF.

The CDR3 sequence is CASSRGTSGNTQYF. CDR3 in DNA: TGTGCCAGTAGCCGCGGGACTAGCGGAAATACGCAGTATTTT. V and J are TRBV19 and TRBJ2-3; 11 bases align to TRBD2. The V gene's germline CDR1 is LNHDA and CDR2 SQIVND (reference sequence). Germline trimming cut 6 bases from V and 7 bases from J; bases unmatched to any gene: 6. This CDR3 has 14 residues.

The chain joins TRBV27 to TRBJ1-3, with D unclear. This CDR3 comprises 16 residues. The V gene lost 6 bases and the J gene lost 0 bases, with 15 bases spanning the gap. Germline V gene data show CDR1 as MNHEY and CDR2 as SMNVEV (reference sequence). CDR3 DNA sequence: TGTGCCAGCAGAACTACCTTCGATTCCTCTGGAAACACCATATATTTT. Encoded protein: CASRTTFDSSGNTIYF.

As concerns this clone: The junction differs from germline at one of its ends, possibly a read error. V and J are TRBV4-1 and TRBJ2-1, with 8 bases matching TRBD1. Looked up from germline, CDR1 is MGHRA and CDR2 is YSYEKL. CDR3 length: 15 amino acids. The CDR3 loop reads CASSQVAPDRDRWIF. The CDR3 DNA follows: TGCGCCAGCAGCCAAGTTGCCCCCGATAGGGACAGGTGGATCTTC.

CDR3 sequence: CASSYGQGKNQPQHF. CDR3 nucleotide sequence: TGTGCCAGCAGTTACGGGCAGGGGAAAAATCAGCCCCAGCATTTT. The chain uses TRBV6-5 and TRBJ1-5, with a weak D call TRBD1 (6 bases). This CDR3 is built from 15 residues. CDR1 is MNHEY, CDR2 SVGAGI, per germline. Between the trimmed V and J ends, which lost 2 bases and 4 bases, there was a span of 12 bases.

This clone occurred once. The V gene is TRBV18, the J gene TRBJ1-2; TRBD1 agrees at 7 bases. The trim removed 3 bases at V and 8 bases at J, leaving 9 bases unmatched. Germline CDR1 is KGHSH and CDR2 is LQKENI. CDR3 size: 14 residues. The CDR3 bases are TGTGCCAGCTCACCTCCGGGACAGATCTCGGGCTACACCTTC. Translating gives CASSPPGQISGYTF.

The rearrangement uses TRBV5-1 and TRBJ1-2; maybe TRBD1 (5 bases). Germline lookup yields CDR1 SGHRS and CDR2 YFSETQ. The CDR3 runs to 16 residues. V lost 2 bases to trimming and J lost 5 bases, with 19 bases between them. The CDR3 sequence: CASSLSAGPVRYGYTF. CDR3 DNA: TGCGCCAGCAGCTTATCAGCAGGGCCCGTACGGTATGGCTACACCTTC.

V is TRBV18 and J is TRBJ1-1, with D possibly matching TRBD1 (5 bases). The CDR3 length is 16 residues. Germline loops: CDR1 KGHSH, CDR2 LQKENI. The V gene lost 3 bases and the J gene lost 8 bases, with 22 bases spanning the gap. The CDR3 nucleotides read TGTGCCAGCTCACCTCGCGCGGGGCCCTTACCCCGCGAAGCTTTCTTT. This sequence encodes CASSPRAGPLPREAFF.

This chain connects TRBV3-1 (or the pseudogene TRBV3-2) to TRBJ1-3; weak D call: TRBD1 (5 bases). The V gene's germline CDR1 is LGHDT and CDR2 YNNKEL (reference sequence). The CDR3 runs to 13 residues. Trimming shortened V by 4 bases and J by 1 base, and 5 bases separated the two germline ends. In nucleotides, the CDR3 is TGTGCCAGCAGCCCAGGGTCTGGAAACACCATATATTTT. This sequence encodes CASSPGSGNTIYF.

The chain is built from TRBV12-1 and TRBJ1-1. TRBV12-1 is shown as a pseudogene. This CDR3 is 12 amino acids long. The CDR3 protein is CASSVRSTEAFF. CDR3 nucleotides: TGTGCCAGCAGCGTAAGGAGTACTGAAGCTTTCTTT.